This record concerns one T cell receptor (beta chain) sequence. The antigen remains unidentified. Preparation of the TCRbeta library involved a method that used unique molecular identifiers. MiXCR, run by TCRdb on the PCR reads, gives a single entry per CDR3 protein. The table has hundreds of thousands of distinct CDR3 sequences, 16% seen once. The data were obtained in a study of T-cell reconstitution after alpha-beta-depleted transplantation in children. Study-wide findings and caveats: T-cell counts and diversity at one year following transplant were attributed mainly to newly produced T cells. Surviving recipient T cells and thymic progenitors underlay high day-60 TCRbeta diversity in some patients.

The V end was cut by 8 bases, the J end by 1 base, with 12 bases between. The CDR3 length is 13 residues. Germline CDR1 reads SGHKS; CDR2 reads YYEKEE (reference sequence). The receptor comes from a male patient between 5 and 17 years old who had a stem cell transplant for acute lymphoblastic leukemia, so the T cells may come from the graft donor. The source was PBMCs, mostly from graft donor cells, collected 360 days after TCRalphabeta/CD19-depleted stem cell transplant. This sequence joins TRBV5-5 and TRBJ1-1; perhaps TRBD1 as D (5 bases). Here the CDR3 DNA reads TGTGCCAGTAACCTTCAGGGGAACACTGAAGCTTTCTTT. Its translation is CASNLQGNTEAFF.